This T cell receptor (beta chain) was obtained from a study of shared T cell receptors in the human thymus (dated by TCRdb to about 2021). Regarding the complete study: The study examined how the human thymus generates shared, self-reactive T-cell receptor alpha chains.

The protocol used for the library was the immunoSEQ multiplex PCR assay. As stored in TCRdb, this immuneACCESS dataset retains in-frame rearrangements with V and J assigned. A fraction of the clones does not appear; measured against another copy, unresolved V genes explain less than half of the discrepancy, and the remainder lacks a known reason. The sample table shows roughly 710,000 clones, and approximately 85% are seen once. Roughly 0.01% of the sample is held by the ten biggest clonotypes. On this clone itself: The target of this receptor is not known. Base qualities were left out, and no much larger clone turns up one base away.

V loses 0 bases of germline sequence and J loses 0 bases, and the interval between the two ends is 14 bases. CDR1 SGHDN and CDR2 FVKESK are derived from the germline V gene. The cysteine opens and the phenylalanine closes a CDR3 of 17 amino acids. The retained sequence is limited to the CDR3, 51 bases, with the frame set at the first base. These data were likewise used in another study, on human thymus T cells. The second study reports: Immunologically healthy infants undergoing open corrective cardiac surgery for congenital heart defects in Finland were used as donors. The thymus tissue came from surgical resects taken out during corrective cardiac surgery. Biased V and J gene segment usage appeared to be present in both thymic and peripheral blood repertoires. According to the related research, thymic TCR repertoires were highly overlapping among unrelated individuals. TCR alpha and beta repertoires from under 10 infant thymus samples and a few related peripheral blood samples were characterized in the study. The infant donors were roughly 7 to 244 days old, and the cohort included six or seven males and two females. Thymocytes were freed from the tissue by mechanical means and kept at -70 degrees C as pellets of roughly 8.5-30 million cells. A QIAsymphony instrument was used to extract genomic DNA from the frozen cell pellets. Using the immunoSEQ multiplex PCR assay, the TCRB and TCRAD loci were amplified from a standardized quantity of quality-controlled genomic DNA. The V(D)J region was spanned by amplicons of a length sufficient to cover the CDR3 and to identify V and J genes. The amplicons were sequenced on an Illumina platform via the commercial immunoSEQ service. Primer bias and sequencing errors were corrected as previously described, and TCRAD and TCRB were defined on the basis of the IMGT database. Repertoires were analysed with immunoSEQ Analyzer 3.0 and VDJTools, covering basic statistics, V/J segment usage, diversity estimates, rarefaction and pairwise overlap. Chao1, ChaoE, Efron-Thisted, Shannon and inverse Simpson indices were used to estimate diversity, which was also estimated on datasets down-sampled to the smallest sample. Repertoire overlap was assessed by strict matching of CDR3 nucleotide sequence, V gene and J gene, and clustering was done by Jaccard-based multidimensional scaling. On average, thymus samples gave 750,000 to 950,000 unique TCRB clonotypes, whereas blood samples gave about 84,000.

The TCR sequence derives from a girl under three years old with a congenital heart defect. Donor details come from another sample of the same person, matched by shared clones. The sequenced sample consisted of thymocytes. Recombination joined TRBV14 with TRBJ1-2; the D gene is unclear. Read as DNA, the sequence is TGTGCCAGCAGCCAAGAATCCGGAGTTTCTTCTAACTATGGCTACACCTTC. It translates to CASSQESGVSSNYGYTF.